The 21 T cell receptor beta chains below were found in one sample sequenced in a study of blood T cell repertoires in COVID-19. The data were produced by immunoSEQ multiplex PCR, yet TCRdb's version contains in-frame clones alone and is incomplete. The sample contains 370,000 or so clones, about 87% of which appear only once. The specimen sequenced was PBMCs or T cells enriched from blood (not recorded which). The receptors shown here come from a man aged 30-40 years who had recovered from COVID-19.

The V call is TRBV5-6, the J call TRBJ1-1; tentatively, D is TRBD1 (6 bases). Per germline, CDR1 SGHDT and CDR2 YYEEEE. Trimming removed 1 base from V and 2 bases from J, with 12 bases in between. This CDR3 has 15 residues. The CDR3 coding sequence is TGTGCCAGCAGCTTGCAGGGGCCTCTTAACACTGAAGCTTTCTTT. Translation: CASSLQGPLNTEAFF.

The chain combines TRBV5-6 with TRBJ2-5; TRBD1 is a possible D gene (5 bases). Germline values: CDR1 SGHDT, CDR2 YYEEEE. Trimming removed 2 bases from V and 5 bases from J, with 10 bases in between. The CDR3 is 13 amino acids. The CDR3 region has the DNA TGTGCCAGCAGCTTAGGGGTACGGGAGACCCAGTACTTC. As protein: CASSLGVRETQYF.

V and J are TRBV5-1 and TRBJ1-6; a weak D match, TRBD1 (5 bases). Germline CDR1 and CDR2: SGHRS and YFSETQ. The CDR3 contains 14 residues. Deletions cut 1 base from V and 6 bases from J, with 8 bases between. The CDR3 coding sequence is TGCGCCAGCAGCTTGTCCGGGGGTAATTCACCCCTCCACTTT. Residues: CASSLSGGNSPLHF.

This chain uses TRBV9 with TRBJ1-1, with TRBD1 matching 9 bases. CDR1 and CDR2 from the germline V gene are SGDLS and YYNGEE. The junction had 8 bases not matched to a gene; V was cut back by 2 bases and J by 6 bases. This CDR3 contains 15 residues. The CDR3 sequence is CASSVSGQGGAEAFF. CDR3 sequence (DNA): TGTGCCAGCAGCGTCTCGGGACAGGGTGGTGCTGAAGCTTTCTTT.

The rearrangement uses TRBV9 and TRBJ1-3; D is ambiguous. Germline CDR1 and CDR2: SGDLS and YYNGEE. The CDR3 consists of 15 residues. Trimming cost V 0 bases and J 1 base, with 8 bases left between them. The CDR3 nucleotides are TGTGCCAGCAGCGTAGAGGAGTTTTCTGGAAACACCATATATTTT. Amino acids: CASSVEEFSGNTIYF.

CDR3 nucleotides: TGTGCCGTCTCTTTCTATAATTCACCCCTCCACTTT. Protein: CAVSFYNSPLHF. The gene calls are TRBV15 and TRBJ1-6; D is ambiguous. The CDR3 loop spans 12 amino acids. V lost 11 bases, J lost 3 bases, and 8 bases lay in between. Germline-derived CDR1 and CDR2 are LNHNV and YYDKDF (reference sequence).

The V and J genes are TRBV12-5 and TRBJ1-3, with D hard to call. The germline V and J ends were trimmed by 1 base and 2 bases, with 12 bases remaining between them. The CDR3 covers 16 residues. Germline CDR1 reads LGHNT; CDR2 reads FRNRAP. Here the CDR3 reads CASGLGVRSAGNTIYF. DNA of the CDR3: TGTGCTAGTGGTTTGGGGGTCAGAAGCGCTGGAAACACCATATATTTT. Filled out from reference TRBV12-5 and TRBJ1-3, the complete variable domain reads DARVTQTPRHKVTEMGQEVTMRCQPILGHNTVFWYRQTMMQGLELLAYFRNRAPLDDSGMPKDRFSAEMPDATLATLKIQPSEPRDSAVYFCASGLGVRSAGNTIYFGEGSWLTVV.

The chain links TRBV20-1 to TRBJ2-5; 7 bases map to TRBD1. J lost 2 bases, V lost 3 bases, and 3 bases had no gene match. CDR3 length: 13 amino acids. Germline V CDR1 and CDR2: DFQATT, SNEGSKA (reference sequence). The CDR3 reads CSASVGQQETQYF. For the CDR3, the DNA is TGCAGTGCTAGTGTGGGACAGCAAGAGACCCAGTACTTC.

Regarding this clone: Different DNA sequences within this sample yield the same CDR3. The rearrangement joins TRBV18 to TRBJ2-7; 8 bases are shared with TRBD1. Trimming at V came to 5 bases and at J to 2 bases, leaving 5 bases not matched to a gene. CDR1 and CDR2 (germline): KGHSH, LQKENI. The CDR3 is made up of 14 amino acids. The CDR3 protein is CASSAGQGAYEQYF. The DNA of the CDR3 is TGTGCCAGCTCAGCAGGACAGGGAGCCTACGAGCAGTACTTC.

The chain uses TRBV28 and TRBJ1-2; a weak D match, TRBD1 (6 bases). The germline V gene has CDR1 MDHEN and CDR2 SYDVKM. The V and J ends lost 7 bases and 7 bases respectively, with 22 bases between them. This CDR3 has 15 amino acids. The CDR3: CASTTTRGMGPGYTF. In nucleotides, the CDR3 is TGTGCCAGCACCACAACGAGGGGGATGGGGCCTGGCTACACCTTC.

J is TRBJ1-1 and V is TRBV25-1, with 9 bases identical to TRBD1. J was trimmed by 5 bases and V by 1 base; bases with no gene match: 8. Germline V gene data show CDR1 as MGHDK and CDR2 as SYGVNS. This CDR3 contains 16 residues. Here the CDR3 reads CASSEFGQGIGTEAFF. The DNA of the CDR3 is TGTGCCAGCAGTGAATTTGGACAGGGGATTGGAACTGAAGCTTTCTTT.

This CDR3 is CASTLGTRSSYEQYF. CDR3 DNA: TGTGCCAGCACCCTAGGGACTCGGAGCTCCTACGAGCAGTACTTC. The rearrangement uses TRBV3-1 (or the pseudogene TRBV3-2) and TRBJ2-7; perhaps TRBD2 as D (6 bases). CDR1 and CDR2 (germline): LGHDT, YNNKEL (reference sequence). V lost 7 bases to trimming and J lost 0 bases, with 16 bases between them. The CDR3 contains 15 residues.

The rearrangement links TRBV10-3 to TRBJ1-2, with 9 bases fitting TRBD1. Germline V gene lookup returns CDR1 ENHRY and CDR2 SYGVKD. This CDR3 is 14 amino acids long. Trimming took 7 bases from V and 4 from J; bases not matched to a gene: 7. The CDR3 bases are TGTGCCATCAAGGGGACAGGGATGGCCTATGGCTACACCTTC. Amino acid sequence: CAIKGTGMAYGYTF.

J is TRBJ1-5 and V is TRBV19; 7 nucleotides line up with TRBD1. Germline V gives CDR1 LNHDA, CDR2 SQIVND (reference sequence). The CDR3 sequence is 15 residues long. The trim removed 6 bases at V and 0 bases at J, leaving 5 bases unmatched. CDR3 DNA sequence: TGTGCCAGTAGGACGACAGGGTATAGCAATCAGCCCCAGCATTTT. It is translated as CASRTTGYSNQPQHF.

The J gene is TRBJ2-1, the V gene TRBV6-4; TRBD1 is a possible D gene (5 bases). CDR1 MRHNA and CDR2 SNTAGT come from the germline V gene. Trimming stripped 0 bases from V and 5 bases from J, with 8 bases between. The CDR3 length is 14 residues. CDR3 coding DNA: TGTGCCAGCAGTGACTCGGGGCAGAACAATGAGCAGTTCTTC. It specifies CASSDSGQNNEQFF.

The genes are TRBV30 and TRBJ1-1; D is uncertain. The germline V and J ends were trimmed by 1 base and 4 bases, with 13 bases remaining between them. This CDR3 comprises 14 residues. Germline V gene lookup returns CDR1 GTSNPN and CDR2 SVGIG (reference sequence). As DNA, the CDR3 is TGTGCCTGGAGTGCCGGGATTTTGGGCACTGAAGCTTTCTTT. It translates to CAWSAGILGTEAFF.

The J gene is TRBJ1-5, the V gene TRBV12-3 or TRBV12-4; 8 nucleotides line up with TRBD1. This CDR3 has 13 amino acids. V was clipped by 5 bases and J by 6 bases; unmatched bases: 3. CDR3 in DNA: TGTGCCAGCAGTAAGGACAGGGTTCAGCCCCAGCATTTT. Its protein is CASSKDRVQPQHF.

The CDR3 protein is CASSPGQNYEQYF. The CDR3 DNA is TGTGCCAGCAGCCCGGGACAGAACTACGAGCAGTACTTC. V is TRBV3-1 (or the pseudogene TRBV3-2) and J is TRBJ2-7; 7 nucleotides match TRBD1. CDR1 and CDR2 (germline): LGHDT, YNNKEL (reference sequence). This CDR3 has 13 amino acids. The V and J ends lost 4 bases and 3 bases, in that order; junction bases with no gene match: 3.

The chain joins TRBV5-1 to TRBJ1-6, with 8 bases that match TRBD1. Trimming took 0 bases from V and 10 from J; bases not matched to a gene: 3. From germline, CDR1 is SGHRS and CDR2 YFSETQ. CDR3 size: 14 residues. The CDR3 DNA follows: TGCGCCAGCAGCTTGGCGGACAGGGAATCACCCCTCCACTTT. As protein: CASSLADRESPLHF.

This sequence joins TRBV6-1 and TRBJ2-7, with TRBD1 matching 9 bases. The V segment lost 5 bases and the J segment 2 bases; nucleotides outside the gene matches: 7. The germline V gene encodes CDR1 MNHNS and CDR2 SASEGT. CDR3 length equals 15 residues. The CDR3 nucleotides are TGTGCCAGCAGTCACGGACAGGGGCAGACCTACGAGCAGTACTTC. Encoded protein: CASSHGQGQTYEQYF.

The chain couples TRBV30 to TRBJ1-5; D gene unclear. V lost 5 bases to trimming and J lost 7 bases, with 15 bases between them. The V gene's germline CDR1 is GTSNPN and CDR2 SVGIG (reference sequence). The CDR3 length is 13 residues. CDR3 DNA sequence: TGTGCCTGGCACGTGGGGTCGGGGCAGCCCCAGCATTTT. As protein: CAWHVGSGQPQHF.